The rows below give T cell receptor beta chains drawn from one sample of a study of T cell responses to AZD1222 COVID-19 vaccine. Using immunoSEQ multiplex PCR, the repertoire was profiled, and TCRdb retains in-frame clones only, with some absent. The sample includes 90,000 to 120,000 clones, around nine tenths of them seen just once. The material was peripheral blood, obtained on day 0 of AZD1222 vaccination. The source of these receptors is an adult in good health. The conserved cysteine and the conserved F or W are not part of the CDR3 here. A D gene is named only where the DNA matches it firmly.

d_call v_call cdr3_aa
NA TRBV5-6 ASSLVLQAGGYT
NA TRBV7-8 ASSFIGGGSNQPQH
NA TRBV5-8 ASSLGQSNQPQH
TRBD2 TRBV2 PSTFGGRAGAHSYNEQF
NA TRBV9 ASSPQRAGNTGELF
TRBD1 TRBV20-1 SGTGGEKLF
NA TRBV20-1 SASGIPGELF
NA TRBV6-2/TRBV6-3 ASSRQSVHGYT
NA TRBV7-7 ASSLARRQGGTGELF
NA TRBV18 ASSPVQGMNYGYT
TRBD2 TRBV19 ASSILGGGYNEQF
NA TRBV4-3 ASSPTFGNTEAF
NA TRBV7-8 ASSLGGEWYGYT
NA TRBV9 ASSGTAYNSPLH
TRBD1 TRBV24-1 ATSDSGTGANRFGYT
NA TRBV7-2 ASSLQGHSPLH